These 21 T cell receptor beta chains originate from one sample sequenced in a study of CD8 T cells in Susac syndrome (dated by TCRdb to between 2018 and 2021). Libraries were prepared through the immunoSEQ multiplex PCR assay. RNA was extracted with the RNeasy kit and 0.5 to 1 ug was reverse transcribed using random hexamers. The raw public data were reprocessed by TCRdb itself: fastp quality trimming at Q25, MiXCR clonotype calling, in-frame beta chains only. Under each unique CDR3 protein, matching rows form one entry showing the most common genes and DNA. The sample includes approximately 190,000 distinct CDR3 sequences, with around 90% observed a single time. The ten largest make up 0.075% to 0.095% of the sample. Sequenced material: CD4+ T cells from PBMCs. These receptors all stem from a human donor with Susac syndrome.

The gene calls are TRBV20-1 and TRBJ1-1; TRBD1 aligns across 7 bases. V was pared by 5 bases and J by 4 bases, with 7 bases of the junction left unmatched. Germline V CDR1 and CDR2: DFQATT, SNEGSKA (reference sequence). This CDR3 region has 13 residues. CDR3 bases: TGCAGTGCTCCTACAGGGGTGAGCACTGAAGCTTTCTTT. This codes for CSAPTGVSTEAFF.

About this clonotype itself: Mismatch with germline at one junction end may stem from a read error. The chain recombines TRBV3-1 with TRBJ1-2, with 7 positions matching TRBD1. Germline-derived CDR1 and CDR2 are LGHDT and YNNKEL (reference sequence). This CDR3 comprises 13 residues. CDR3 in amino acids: CASSQSRGNGYTF. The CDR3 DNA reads TGTGCCAGCAGCCAATCCAGGGGGAATGGCTACACTTTC.

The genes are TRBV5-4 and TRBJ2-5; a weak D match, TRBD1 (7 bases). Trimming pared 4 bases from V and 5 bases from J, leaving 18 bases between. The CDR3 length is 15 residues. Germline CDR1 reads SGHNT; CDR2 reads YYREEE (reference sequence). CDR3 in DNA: TGTGCCAGCAGCCCCCGGGAGACAGGGACGGAGACCCAGTACTTC. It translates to CASSPRETGTETQYF.

The CDR3 sequence: CASSFTGGGGETQYF. Here the CDR3 DNA reads TGTGCCAGCAGCTTCACAGGGGGCGGGGGAGAGACCCAGTACTTC. The chain combines TRBV7-3 with TRBJ2-5, with TRBD1 identical over 9 bases. J lost 4 bases, V lost 3 bases, and 6 bases had no gene match. Germline CDR1 reads SGHTA; CDR2 reads FQGTGA. The CDR3 has 15 residues.

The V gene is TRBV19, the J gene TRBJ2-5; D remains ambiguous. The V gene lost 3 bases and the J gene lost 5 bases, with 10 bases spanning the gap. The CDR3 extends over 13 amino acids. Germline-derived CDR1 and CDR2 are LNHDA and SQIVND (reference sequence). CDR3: CASSIAGAETQYF. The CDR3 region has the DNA TGTGCCAGTAGTATCGCAGGCGCCGAGACCCAGTACTTC.

Here the CDR3 DNA reads TGTGCCAGCAGTTTCCCTAGCGGGGGTATAACCGTAGCCAAAAACATTCAGTACTTC. It codes for CASSFPSGGITVAKNIQYF. The chain has TRBV6-2 or TRBV6-3 and TRBJ2-4; TRBD2 agrees at 10 bases. J was trimmed by 0 bases and V by 4 bases; bases with no gene match: 12. CDR1 and CDR2 (germline): MNHEY, SVGEGT. The CDR3 has 19 amino acids.

CDR3 DNA: TGCGCCAGCAGACCTACAGCGGACAGAAACTATGGCTACACCTTC. It encodes CASRPTADRNYGYTF. This sequence joins TRBV5-1 and TRBJ1-2, with D tentatively TRBD1 (6 bases). Per germline, CDR1 SGHRS and CDR2 YFSETQ. Trimming took off 5 bases at V and 2 bases at J, with 16 bases between the two ends. The CDR3 is 15 amino acids.

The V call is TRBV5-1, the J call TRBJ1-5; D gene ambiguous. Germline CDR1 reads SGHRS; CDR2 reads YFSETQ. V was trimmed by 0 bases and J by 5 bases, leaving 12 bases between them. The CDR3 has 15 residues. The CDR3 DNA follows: TGCGCCAGCAGCTTGGGGGGAGATAGTTATCAGCCCCAGCATTTT. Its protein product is CASSLGGDSYQPQHF.

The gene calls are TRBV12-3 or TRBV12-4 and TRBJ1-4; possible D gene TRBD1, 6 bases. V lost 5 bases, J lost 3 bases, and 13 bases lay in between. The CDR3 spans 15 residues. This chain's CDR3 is CASSPGVFANEKLFF. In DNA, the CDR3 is TGTGCCAGCAGTCCAGGGGTTTTTGCTAATGAAAAACTGTTTTTT.

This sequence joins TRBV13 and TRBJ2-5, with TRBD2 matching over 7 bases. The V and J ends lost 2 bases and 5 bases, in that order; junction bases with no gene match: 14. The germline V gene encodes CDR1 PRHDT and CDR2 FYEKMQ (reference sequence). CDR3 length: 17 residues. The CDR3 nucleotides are TGTGCCAGCAGCTTATTGTACCGCGGCGGGAGCATGGAGACCCAGTACTTC. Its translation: CASSLLYRGGSMETQYF.

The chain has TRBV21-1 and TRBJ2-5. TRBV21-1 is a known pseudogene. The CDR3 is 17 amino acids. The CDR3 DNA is TGTGCCAGCAGCAAACACCGGCCTGGAGGGTACCAAGAGACCCAGTACTTC. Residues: CASSKHRPGGYQETQYF.

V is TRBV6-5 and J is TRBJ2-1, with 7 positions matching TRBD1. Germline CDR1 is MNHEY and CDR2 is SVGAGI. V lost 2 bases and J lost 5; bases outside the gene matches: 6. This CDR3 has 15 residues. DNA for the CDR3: TGTGCCAGCAGTTACACCACCGGGACAGACAATGAGCAGTTCTTC. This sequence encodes CASSYTTGTDNEQFF.

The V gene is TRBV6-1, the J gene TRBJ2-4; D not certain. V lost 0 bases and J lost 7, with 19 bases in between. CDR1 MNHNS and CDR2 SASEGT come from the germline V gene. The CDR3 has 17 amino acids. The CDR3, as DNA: TGTGCCAGCAGTGAAGCGGCCCCGAATGAGGTCCCCAACATTCAGTACTTC. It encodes CASSEAAPNEVPNIQYF.

The CDR3 region is CASSIASPTDTQYF. DNA of the CDR3: TGTGCCAGTAGTATAGCTAGTCCCACAGATACGCAGTATTTT. This sequence joins TRBV19 and TRBJ2-3; D unresolved. This CDR3 has 14 residues. V gave up 1 base and J gave up 2 bases, with 7 bases separating them. CDR1 and CDR2 from the germline V gene are LNHDA and SQIVND (reference sequence). The complete variable domain, with remaining parts taken from reference TRBV19 and TRBJ2-3, reads DGGITQSPKYLFRKEGQNVTLSCEQNLNHDAMYWYRQDPGQGLRLIYYSQIVNDFQKGDIAEGYSVSREKKESFPLTVTSAQKNPTAFYLCASSIASPTDTQYFGPGTRLTVL.

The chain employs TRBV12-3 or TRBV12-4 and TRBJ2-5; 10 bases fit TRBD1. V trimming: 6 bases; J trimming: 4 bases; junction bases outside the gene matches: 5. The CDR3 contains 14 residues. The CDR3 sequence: CASSPTGGLETQYF. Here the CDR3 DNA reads TGTGCCAGCAGCCCGACAGGGGGCTTAGAGACCCAGTACTTC.

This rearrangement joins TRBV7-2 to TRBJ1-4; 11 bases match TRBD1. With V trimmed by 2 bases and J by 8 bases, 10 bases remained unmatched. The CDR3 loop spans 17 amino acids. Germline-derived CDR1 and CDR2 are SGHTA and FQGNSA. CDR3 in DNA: TGTGCCAGCAGCTTAATCGGACAGGGGGCGGTAGGCGAAAAACTGTTTTTT. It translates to CASSLIGQGAVGEKLFF.

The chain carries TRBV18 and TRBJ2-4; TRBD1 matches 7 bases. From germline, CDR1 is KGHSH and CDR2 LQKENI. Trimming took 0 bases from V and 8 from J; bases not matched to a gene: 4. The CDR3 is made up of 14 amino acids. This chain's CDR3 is CASSPPGQRDIQYF. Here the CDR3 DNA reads TGTGCCAGCTCACCACCGGGACAGAGGGACATTCAGTACTTC.

The CDR3 region is CAISRTGSEQYF. CDR3 nucleotide sequence: TGTGCCATCAGTAGGACCGGCAGCGAGCAGTACTTC. The chain carries TRBV10-3 and TRBJ2-7; no definite D call. With 5 bases removed from V and 6 bases from J, the gap between germline ends came to 11 bases. The CDR3 sequence is 12 residues long. CDR1 ENHRY and CDR2 SYGVKD come from the germline V gene.

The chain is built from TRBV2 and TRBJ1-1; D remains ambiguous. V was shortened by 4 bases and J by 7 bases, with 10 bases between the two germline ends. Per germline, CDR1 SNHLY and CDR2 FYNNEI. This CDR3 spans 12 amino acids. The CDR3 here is CASSVMRIEAFF. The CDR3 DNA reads TGTGCCAGCAGTGTAATGCGGATTGAAGCTTTCTTT. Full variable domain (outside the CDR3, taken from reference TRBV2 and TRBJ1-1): EPEVTQTPSHQVTQMGQEVILRCVPISNHLYFYWYRQILGQKVEFLVSFYNNEISEKSEIFDDQFSVERPDGSNFTLKIRSTKLEDSAMYFCASSVMRIEAFFGQGTRLTVV.

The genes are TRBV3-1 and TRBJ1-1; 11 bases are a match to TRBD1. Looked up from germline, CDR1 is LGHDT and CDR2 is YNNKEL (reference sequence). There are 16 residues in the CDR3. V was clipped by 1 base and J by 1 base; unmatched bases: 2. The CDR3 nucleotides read TGTGCCAGCAGCCAAGGGGACAGGGGGGGGAACACTGAAGCTTTCTTT. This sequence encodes CASSQGDRGGNTEAFF.

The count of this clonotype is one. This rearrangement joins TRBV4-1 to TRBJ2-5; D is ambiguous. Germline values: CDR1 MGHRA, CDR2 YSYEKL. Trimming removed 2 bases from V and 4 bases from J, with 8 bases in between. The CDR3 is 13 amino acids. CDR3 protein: CASSQNRGETQYF. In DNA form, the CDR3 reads TGCGCCAGCAGCCAAAATCGAGGAGAGACCCAGTACTTC.